The sequence of this TCR beta chain was determined in a study of technical replicates of blood from several donors (dated by TCRdb to between 2016 and 2019). According to the germline V gene, CDR1 reads LGHNT and CDR2 reads FRNRAP. The CDR3 sequence holds 12 residues, the cysteine and phenylalanine included. The CDR3 DNA has 36 bases and is translated from base 1. V loses 6 bases, J loses 4 bases, and the germline ends lie 10 bases apart. A word on this clone: Which antigen it targets is not known. There are no base qualities to consult, and no much larger clone falls within one base.

Libraries were made using the immunoSEQ multiplex PCR assay. Entries here come from immuneACCESS through TCRdb and include only in-frame sequences with V and J called. Some clones fail to appear in such tables; in the studies checked, an unresolved V gene covers under half of the shortfall, and the cause of the remainder is unknown. This sample has tens of thousands of clones in its table, and less than 98% of those were observed once. The ten largest clones capture 0.19% of the sample. Sequenced input: T cells isolated from PBMCs. This receptor was identified in a human donor in good health. Recombination linked TRBV12-5 to TRBJ2-7; D gene: possibly TRBD2, on 5 matching bases. The CDR3: CASGPGSYEQYF. The DNA is TGTGCTAGTGGGCCGGGAAGTTACGAGCAGTACTTC.